The 25 T cell receptor beta chains listed next were all sequenced from one sample in a study of Ad26.COV2.S vaccination and SARS-CoV-2 variants (dated by TCRdb to about 2021). What this sample's treatment or condition label stands for: about 20 received Ad26.COV2.S at low or high dose, single or two shots; roughly five received placebo; per-sample allocation not given. Repertoires of vaccine and placebo recipients were sequenced from samples taken on day 63 after the first injection. The method was the immunoSEQ multiplex PCR assay. What TCRdb holds here is the immuneACCESS table cut down to in-frame rearrangements. Part of the clones is not present; checked against another copy, under half of the missing clones reflect an unresolved V gene, and the others are unexplained. In this sample the table shows around 300,000 clones, 80% to 90% of which occur a single time. The ten largest make up around 5% of the sample.

This specimen was peripheral blood, taken in a trial of Ad26.COV2.S vaccine versus placebo. The receptors here all came from a person between 18 and 65 years old who received the Ad26.COV2.S COVID-19 vaccine or a placebo.

This chain joins TRBV28 and TRBJ2-7; the match to TRBD1 covers 8 bases. Looked up from germline, CDR1 is MDHEN and CDR2 is SYDVKM. The CDR3 has 13 residues. Trimming took 6 bases from V and 4 from J; bases not matched to a gene: 5. The CDR3 region is CASSLDRDYEQYF. CDR3 in DNA: TGTGCCAGCAGCCTGGACAGGGATTACGAGCAGTACTTC.

The chain joins TRBV19 to TRBJ1-1; tentatively, D is TRBD1 (5 bases). The CDR3 is 14 amino acids. The germline CDR1 and CDR2 sequences are LNHDA and SQIVND (reference sequence). Trimming took 2 bases from V and 5 from J, leaving 12 bases between them. CDR3 in DNA: TGTGCCAGTAGTATATTACGGGGCCAGACTGAAGCTTTCTTT. Its translation: CASSILRGQTEAFF.

The count of this clone is one. The chain combines TRBV12-3 or TRBV12-4 with TRBJ1-4; D might be TRBD1 (5 bases). The CDR3 spans 13 residues. The V end was cut by 3 bases, the J end by 6 bases, with 8 bases between. The CDR3 is CASSFAGDEKLFF. In DNA, the CDR3 is TGTGCCAGCAGTTTCGCGGGGGATGAAAAACTGTTTTTT.

V usage is TRBV7-6 and J usage is TRBJ2-1; D is ambiguous. Germline V lookup: CDR1 SGHVS, CDR2 FNYEAQ. The CDR3 length is 17 residues. Trimming left V 5 bases short and J 0 bases short, with 17 bases between. In DNA, the CDR3 is TGTGCCAGCAGCCCCGGTCAGGCGCAGAGCTCCTACAATGAGCAGTTCTTC. Residues: CASSPGQAQSSYNEQFF.

The chain is built from TRBV5-4 and TRBJ1-1; D is undetermined. Germline lookup yields CDR1 SGHNT and CDR2 YYREEE (reference sequence). Trimming stripped 1 base from V and 1 base from J, with 8 bases between. The CDR3 spans 14 residues. Here the CDR3 reads CASSLRGGNTEAFF. The CDR3 DNA reads as TGTGCCAGCAGCTTGCGAGGCGGGAACACTGAAGCTTTCTTT.

V is TRBV5-1 and J is TRBJ2-7, with 7 nucleotides matching TRBD2. The CDR3 extends over 13 amino acids. V was clipped by 6 bases and J by 6 bases; unmatched bases: 9. Germline CDR1 SGHRS, CDR2 YFSETQ. CDR3 region: CASNGGRQGEQYF. DNA for the CDR3: TGCGCCAGCAATGGCGGGAGACAAGGCGAGCAGTACTTC.

The J gene is TRBJ1-5, the V gene TRBV28; no clear D gene. V dropped 6 bases and J dropped 4 bases, with 7 bases sitting between them. Per germline, CDR1 MDHEN and CDR2 SYDVKM. The CDR3 sequence is 12 residues long. In DNA, the CDR3 is TGTGCCAGCAGGAGGGTAAATCAGCCCCAGCATTTT. Protein sequence: CASRRVNQPQHF.

The genes are TRBV28 and TRBJ1-1, with D unresolved. The germline V and J ends were trimmed by 4 bases and 0 bases, with 3 bases remaining between them. From germline, CDR1 is MDHEN and CDR2 SYDVKM. The CDR3 totals 12 residues. The CDR3 DNA reads as TGTGCCAGCAGTTGGCTGAACACTGAAGCTTTCTTT. Its translation is CASSWLNTEAFF.

The gene calls are TRBV27 and TRBJ1-1; D remains unclear. The CDR3 loop spans 14 amino acids. Germline values: CDR1 MNHEY, CDR2 SMNVEV (reference sequence). Deletions cut 10 bases from V and 7 bases from J, with 22 bases between. CDR3 in amino acids: CATSESRSSREAFF. For the CDR3, the DNA is TGTGCCACCAGCGAAAGTCGGAGCAGCCGTGAAGCTTTCTTT.

This sequence joins TRBV28 and TRBJ2-1, with D unclear. CDR3 length: 11 amino acids. Germline CDR1 and CDR2: MDHEN and SYDVKM. CDR3: CPRVLYNEQFF. CDR3 in DNA: TGTCCCCGTGTGTTGTACAATGAGCAGTTCTTC.

V is TRBV11-3 and J is TRBJ2-1, with 12 bases lining up with TRBD2. This CDR3 contains 14 residues. With 4 bases clipped from V and 10 bases from J, the junction kept 5 bases outside the gene matches. From germline, CDR1 is SGHNT and CDR2 YENEEA. The CDR3 reads CASSSGLAGREQFF. The CDR3 DNA is TGTGCCAGCAGCTCAGGACTAGCGGGGCGGGAGCAGTTCTTC. The variable domain in full, completed from reference TRBV11-3 and TRBJ2-1, reads EAGVVQSPRYKIIEKKQPVAFWCNPISGHNTLYWYLQNLGQGPELLIRYENEEAVDDSQLPKDRFSAERLKGVDSTLKIQPAELGDSAVYLCASSSGLAGREQFFGPGTRLTVL.

The J gene is TRBJ1-1, the V gene TRBV2; 7 positions agree with TRBD1. Unmatched junction bases numbered 8, after V lost 6 bases and J lost 1 base. There are 15 residues in the CDR3. In germline, CDR1 is SNHLY, CDR2 FYNNEI. The CDR3 DNA is TGTGCCAGCAGGACCCATGACAGGGCGAACACTGAAGCTTTCTTT. This codes for CASRTHDRANTEAFF.

V and J are TRBV5-8 and TRBJ2-2, with D perhaps matching TRBD1 (5 bases). The CDR3 length is 14 residues. The V and J ends lost 5 bases and 1 base respectively, with 9 bases between them. In germline, CDR1 is SGHTS, CDR2 YDEGEE. The CDR3 here is CASRRTGNTGELFF. The CDR3 DNA sequence: TGTGCCAGCAGGCGTACAGGGAACACCGGGGAGCTGTTTTTT.

This chain uses TRBV14 with TRBJ1-2; 9 bases are shared with TRBD1. This CDR3 is 16 amino acids long. J gave up 2 bases and V 3 bases, and 7 bases lay outside the gene matches. The germline CDR1 and CDR2 sequences are SGHDN and FVKESK. CDR3: CASSQYRGQANYGYTF. In DNA, the CDR3 is TGTGCCAGCAGCCAGTACAGGGGGCAGGCCAACTATGGCTACACCTTC.

The gene calls are TRBV29-1 and TRBJ2-3; D might be TRBD1 or TRBD2, each matching 5 bases. The CDR3 length is 13 residues. Germline-derived CDR1 and CDR2 are SQVTM and ANQGSEA. The V end was cut by 1 base, the J end by 1 base, with 6 bases between. The CDR3, as DNA: TGCAGCGTTGAAGCGGGGCGCACAGATACGCAGTATTTT. Translating gives CSVEAGRTDTQYF.

This rearrangement joins TRBV5-8 to TRBJ2-3, with D uncertain. Trimming took off 0 bases at V and 6 bases at J, with 11 bases between the two ends. CDR3 size: 14 residues. Germline V gene data show CDR1 as SGHTS and CDR2 as YDEGEE. The CDR3 bases are TGTGCCAGCAGCTTGGTCTCGGCCCCGGATACGCAGTATTTT. Its protein product is CASSLVSAPDTQYF.

The rearrangement links TRBV19 to TRBJ1-2, with TRBD1 matching over 7 bases. The CDR3 runs to 16 residues. The trim removed 3 bases at V and 6 bases at J, leaving 13 bases unmatched. Germline CDR1 and CDR2: LNHDA and SQIVND (reference sequence). The CDR3 region is CASSILALTGDDGYTF. CDR3 DNA sequence: TGTGCCAGTAGTATTTTAGCCCTTACAGGGGACGATGGCTACACCTTC.

The sample holds a few counts of this clone. The V and J genes are TRBV11-2 and TRBJ2-4; 11 bases match TRBD2. The CDR3 runs to 19 residues. V lost 3 bases and J lost 0; bases outside the gene matches: 10. Germline V gives CDR1 SGHAT, CDR2 FQNNGV. The CDR3 spells CASSFDGTSGLEAKNIQYF. CDR3 coding DNA: TGTGCCAGCAGCTTCGACGGGACTAGCGGTCTGGAAGCCAAAAACATTCAGTACTTC.

The chain combines TRBV5-1 with TRBJ2-2; 7 bases fit TRBD1. The germline V gene has CDR1 SGHRS and CDR2 YFSETQ. V was pared by 8 bases and J by 7 bases, with 8 bases of the junction left unmatched. The CDR3 runs to 13 residues. Here the CDR3 reads CASTGELRGELFF. The CDR3 DNA reads TGCGCCAGTACAGGGGAACTCCGCGGGGAGCTGTTTTTT.

This chain connects TRBV2 to TRBJ2-2, with a tentative D call TRBD2 (5 bases). Germline lookup yields CDR1 SNHLY and CDR2 FYNNEI. This CDR3 has 16 amino acids. Trimming cost V 4 bases and J 0 bases, with 12 bases left between them. The CDR3 nucleotides are TGTGCCAGCAGTGTTGAGGGTCGGGCGAACACCGGGGAGCTGTTTTTT. As protein: CASSVEGRANTGELFF.

The genes are TRBV5-1 and TRBJ1-1; the D is unclear. The CDR3 contains 13 residues. Germline V gene data show CDR1 as SGHRS and CDR2 as YFSETQ. The V gene lost 1 base and the J gene lost 3 bases, with 7 bases spanning the gap. In nucleotides, the CDR3 is TGCGCCAGCAGCTTGACATCGGACACTGAAGCTTTCTTT. This sequence encodes CASSLTSDTEAFF.

The chain uses TRBV5-1 and TRBJ2-7; 11 bases are shared with TRBD2. J was trimmed by 3 bases and V by 4 bases; bases with no gene match: 6. Germline loops: CDR1 SGHRS, CDR2 YFSETQ. The CDR3 length is 15 residues. Written as DNA, the CDR3 is TGCGCCAGCAGCCACACTAGCGGGGGCCACTACGAGCAGTACTTC. It codes for CASSHTSGGHYEQYF.

This chain uses TRBV5-4 with TRBJ2-6; no clear D gene. This CDR3 is 15 amino acids long. Trimming stripped 1 base from V and 0 bases from J, with 5 bases between. Per the germline V gene, CDR1 is SGHNT and CDR2 is YYREEE (reference sequence). The CDR3 nucleotides are TGTGCCAGCAGCTTGTGGAGCTCTGGGGCCAACGTCCTGACTTTC. Translated: CASSLWSSGANVLTF.

The chain carries TRBV2 and TRBJ2-3; TRBD1 might be the D (5 bases). Between the trimmed V and J ends, which lost 2 bases and 4 bases, there was a span of 7 bases. Germline assignment: CDR1 SNHLY and CDR2 FYNNEI. The CDR3 is made up of 13 amino acids. CDR3 in DNA: TGTGCCAGCAGTGAACAGGGTCCAGATACGCAGTATTTT. It specifies CASSEQGPDTQYF.

The chain links TRBV28 to TRBJ2-5; weak D call: TRBD1 (6 bases). The CDR3 covers 15 residues. V was pared by 9 bases and J by 3 bases, with 20 bases between. Germline CDR1 reads MDHEN; CDR2 reads SYDVKM. CDR3 protein: CASSAPRTAKETQYF. The CDR3 nucleotides are TGTGCCAGTTCAGCCCCCCGGACAGCAAAAGAGACCCAGTACTTC.